This TCR beta chain comes out of a study of T cells after somatic rescue of genetic block (dated by TCRdb to 2020 to 2022). Concerning the study at large: The study assessed how robust, over the long term, a T-cell system was when the system had developed through somatic rescue of a genetic block in T-cell development.

In this sample, this clone turned up once. It has no known antigen specificity. There are no base qualities to consult, and no much larger clone falls within one base. To prepare the library, the immunoSEQ multiplex PCR assay was applied. The clones in this table, taken by TCRdb from immuneACCESS, are in-frame only. Not every clone is retained; where verified, under half of the shortfall comes from an unresolved V gene, and the cause of the rest is unknown. The sample contains about 72,000 clones, under 95% of them found a single time. The top ten constitute 2.8% of the sample. From cysteine to phenylalanine, the CDR3 is 15 amino acids long. Solely the CDR3 DNA is kept, with 45 bases framed from the first base. Trimming leaves V shorter by 6 bases and J shorter by 3 bases, with the junction holding 8 bases beyond the gene matches. The germline V gene encodes CDR1 ENHRY and CDR2 SYGVKD.

The chain joins TRBV10-3 to TRBJ1-5; 7 central bases correspond to TRBD1. The sequencing input was peripheral blood mononuclear cells (PBMCs). The sequence was obtained from a man aged 30 to 45. The DNA sequence is given as TGTGCCATCAGCCCGACAGGGACCCTCAATCAGCCCCAGCATTTT. This translates into CAISPTGTLNQPQHF.